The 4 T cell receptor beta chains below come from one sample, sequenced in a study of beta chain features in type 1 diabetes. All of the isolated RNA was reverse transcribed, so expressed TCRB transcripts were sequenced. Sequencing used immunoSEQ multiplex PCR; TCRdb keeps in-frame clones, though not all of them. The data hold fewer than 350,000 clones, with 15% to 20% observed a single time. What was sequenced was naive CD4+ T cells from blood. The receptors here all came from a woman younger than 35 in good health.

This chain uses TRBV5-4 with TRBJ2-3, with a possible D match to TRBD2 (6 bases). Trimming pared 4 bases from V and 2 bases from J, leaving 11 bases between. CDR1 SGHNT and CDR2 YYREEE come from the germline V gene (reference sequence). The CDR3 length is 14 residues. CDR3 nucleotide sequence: TGTGCCAGCAGCACCCGACTAGTCACAGATACGCAGTATTTT. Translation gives CASSTRLVTDTQYF.

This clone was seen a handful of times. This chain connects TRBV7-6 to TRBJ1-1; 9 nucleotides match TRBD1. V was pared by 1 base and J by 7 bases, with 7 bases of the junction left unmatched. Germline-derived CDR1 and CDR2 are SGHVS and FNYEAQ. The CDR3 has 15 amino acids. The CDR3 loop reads CASSLEDRGVSEAFF. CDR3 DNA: TGTGCCAGCAGCTTAGAGGACAGGGGCGTGAGTGAAGCTTTCTTT.

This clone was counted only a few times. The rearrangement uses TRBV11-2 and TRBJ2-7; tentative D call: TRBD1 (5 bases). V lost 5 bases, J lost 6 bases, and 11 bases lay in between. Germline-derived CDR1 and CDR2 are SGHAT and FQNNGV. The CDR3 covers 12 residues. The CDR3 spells CASSPQGGEQYF. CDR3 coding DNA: TGTGCCAGCAGCCCGCAGGGCGGCGAGCAGTACTTC.

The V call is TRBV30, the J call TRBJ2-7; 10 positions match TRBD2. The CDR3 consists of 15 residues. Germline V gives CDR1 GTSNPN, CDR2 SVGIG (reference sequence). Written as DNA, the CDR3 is TGTGCTTGGGGGTTTAGCGGGGGGTTCTCCTACGAGCAGTACTTC. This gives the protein CAWGFSGGFSYEQYF.